Below are 5 T cell receptor beta chains sequenced from a single sample in a study. TCRdb redid the calling of the RT-PCR reads with MiXCR, one entry per CDR3 protein. Of hundreds of thousands of distinct CDR3 sequences in the sample, about 14% were seen once. The source material was memory CD4+ T cells from blood. The receptors come from a female donor in good health, serving as a healthy control.

The table lists this clonotype with a few counts. V is TRBV7-2 and J is TRBJ2-5; D is unresolved. CDR3 size: 13 residues. Germline V lookup: CDR1 SGHTA, CDR2 FQGNSA. Deletions cut 8 bases from V and 1 base from J, with 11 bases between. The CDR3 sequence: CASQSAGQETQYF. DNA for the CDR3: TGTGCCAGCCAATCGGCAGGCCAAGAGACCCAGTACTTC.

The table lists this clonotype with many counts. The CDR3 region is CASSHSGQGNYEQYF. The CDR3 DNA follows: TGTGCCAGCAGCCACTCAGGACAGGGGAATTACGAGCAGTACTTC. The chain has TRBV12-3 or TRBV12-4 and TRBJ2-7; 9 bases map to TRBD1. CDR3 length equals 15 residues. J lost 4 bases, V lost 6 bases, and 10 bases had no gene match.

The genes are TRBV27 and TRBJ1-1, with TRBD1 as a possible D gene (5 bases). This CDR3 has 12 residues. The germline gives CDR1 MNHEY, CDR2 SMNVEV (reference sequence). Between the trimmed V and J ends, which lost 8 bases and 7 bases, there was a span of 14 bases. The CDR3 DNA sequence: TGTGCCAGCGGGCGCAAGGGGCTTGAAGCTTTCTTT. This codes for CASGRKGLEAFF.

This clonotype was detected only a few times. A much larger clone is a single base away; this may be a read error. The chain couples TRBV7-8 to TRBJ2-1; D not resolved. This CDR3 is built from 13 residues. Trimming took off 0 bases at V and 4 bases at J, with 4 bases between the two ends. Germline-derived CDR1 and CDR2 are SGHVS and FQNEAQ. CDR3 amino acids: CASSLAEYNEQFF. CDR3 in DNA: TGTGCCAGCAGCTTAGCGGAATACAATGAGCAGTTCTTC.

Points on this clonotype: A read error may explain this, as a much larger clone is one base away. The J gene is TRBJ2-1, the V gene TRBV7-2; D unresolved. The germline V gene has CDR1 SGHTA and CDR2 FQGNSA. V shed 0 bases and J shed 10 bases, with 13 bases lying between them. The CDR3 length is 14 residues. CDR3 sequence reads: CASSLAFQLNEQFF. CDR3 coding DNA: TGTGCCAGCAGCTTAGCTTTCCAGCTTAACGAGCAGTTCTTC.